The next 23 T cell receptor beta chains were all read from a single sample in a study of breast tumors, draining lymph nodes, adjacent tissues. Via MiXCR, TCRdb re-called the multiplex PCR reads, giving one row per CDR3 protein. Seen here are 200,000 to 250,000 distinct CDR3 sequences, about 34% observed once, and the top ten hold over 3.5%. The lymph nodes were axillary draining lymph nodes from breast cancer patients. The sequenced material came from axillary lymph node tissue. These receptors were taken from a female donor with breast cancer. Some clones in this sample may be carry-over from other donors' samples.

Turning to this clonotype: This could be a read error, since a much larger clone is one nucleotide away. The chain employs TRBV12-3 or TRBV12-4 and TRBJ2-1, with 7 bases fitting TRBD2. The CDR3 sequence is 15 residues long. The CDR3 coding sequence is TGTGCCAGCAGTCCCGGACTAGGATGGTACAATGGGCAGTTCTTC. Translating it yields CASSPGLGWYNGQFF.

This clonotype was counted a single time. At one end, the junction sequence differs from germline, possibly due to a read error. The rearrangement uses TRBV19 and TRBJ1-1; 7 nucleotides line up with TRBD1. This CDR3 has 15 amino acids. Germline V gives CDR1 LNHDA, CDR2 SQIVND (reference sequence). The CDR3: CASSFRDSSRTEALF. The CDR3, as DNA: TGTGCCAGTAGTTTCCGGGACAGTTCCCGTACTGAAGCTCTCTTT.

This clonotype was found many times. The rearrangement uses TRBV12-3 or TRBV12-4 and TRBJ2-3; 11 bases line up with TRBD2. J was trimmed by 5 bases and V by 2 bases; bases with no gene match: 6. The CDR3 covers 16 residues. CDR3: CASSLKLAGEKDTQYF. CDR3 nucleotide sequence: TGTGCCAGCAGTTTAAAACTAGCGGGGGAAAAAGATACGCAGTATTTT.

CDR3 sequence reads: CSASGGRTSYNEQFF. The DNA for the CDR3 is TGCAGTGCTAGTGGCGGACGAACTTCCTACAATGAGCAGTTCTTC. The rearrangement uses TRBV20-1 and TRBJ2-1; no definite D call. Trimming removed 3 bases at V and 1 base at J, with 13 bases between. Per germline, CDR1 DFQATT and CDR2 SNEGSKA (reference sequence). The CDR3 extends over 15 amino acids.

In this sample, this clonotype turned up many times. The V call is TRBV10-3, the J call TRBJ1-6; 9 positions agree with TRBD1. Germline V CDR1 and CDR2: ENHRY, SYGVKD. This CDR3 is 14 amino acids long. V lost 6 bases, J lost 10 bases, and 7 bases stayed unmatched. In nucleotides, the CDR3 is TGTGCCATCAGAACCCGGGACAGGGACTCACCCCTCCACTTT. Translated: CAIRTRDRDSPLHF.

In this sample, this clonotype turned up many times. This chain links TRBV19 with TRBJ1-2; D not resolved. Germline V gene sequence: CDR1 LNHDA, CDR2 SQIVND (reference sequence). The CDR3 consists of 15 residues. Trimming removed 3 bases at V and 4 bases at J, with 15 bases between. CDR3 residues: CASSIFEGYIYGYTF. CDR3 DNA: TGTGCCAGTAGTATTTTCGAGGGATATATCTATGGCTACACCTTC.

This clonotype has just one count. The chain carries TRBV25-1 and TRBJ1-4; TRBD1 might be the D (5 bases). CDR1 is MGHDK and CDR2 is SYGVNS in the germline V gene. Trimming removed 4 bases at V and 4 bases at J, with 13 bases between. The CDR3 runs 15 residues. The CDR3 spells CASSARGLHNEKLFF. CDR3 DNA sequence: TGTGCCAGCAGTGCTCGGGGGTTACATAATGAAAAACTGTTTTTT.

This clonotype was counted at least ten times. The chain employs TRBV7-8 and TRBJ2-5; 11 positions agree with TRBD2. The CDR3 runs to 18 residues. Germline-derived CDR1 and CDR2 are SGHVS and FQNEAQ. The J segment lost 0 bases and the V segment lost 5 bases, leaving 11 bases of the junction unmatched. The CDR3 here is CASSQRLAGYRDQETQYF. CDR3 DNA: TGTGCCAGCAGCCAACGACTAGCGGGGTATCGAGACCAAGAGACCCAGTACTTC.

This clonotype was counted once. The rearrangement joins TRBV15 to TRBJ2-3, with D tentatively TRBD2 (6 bases). CDR3 length: 16 amino acids. Germline V gene sequence: CDR1 LNHNV, CDR2 YYDKDF (reference sequence). Trimming stripped 3 bases from V and 0 bases from J, with 13 bases between. For the CDR3, the DNA is TGTGCCACCAGCAGCCCTCCCGGGACTAGCACAGATACGCAGTATTTT. Its protein product is CATSSPPGTSTDTQYF. Full variable domain (missing parts from reference TRBV15 and TRBJ2-3): DAMVIQNPRYQVTQFGKPVTLSCSQTLNHNVMYWYQQKSSQAPKLLFHYYDKDFNNEADTPDNFQSRRPNTSFCFLDIRSPGLGDTAMYLCATSSPPGTSTDTQYFGPGTRLTVL.

The chain couples TRBV20-1 to TRBJ1-5; TRBD1 aligns across 10 bases. CDR1 DFQATT and CDR2 SNEGSKA come from the germline V gene (reference sequence). The CDR3 consists of 16 residues. The CDR3 region is CRAQDRGTTGNQPQHF. The CDR3 DNA reads as TGCAGAGCACAGGACAGGGGGACCACTGGCAATCAGCCCCAGCATTTT.

This clonotype has just a few counts. A much more abundant neighbour one base away suggests this may be a read error. CDR3 nucleotide sequence: TGTGCCAGCAGTCCCCAGGCCCCCTACGAGCAGTACTTC. Its translation: CASSPQAPYEQYF. The chain combines TRBV6-4 with TRBJ2-7; D is undetermined. This CDR3 region has 13 residues. The germline V gene encodes CDR1 MRHNA and CDR2 SNTAGT. V lost 5 bases and J lost 2, with 10 bases in between.

Concerning this clonotype itself: Just one base apart from a much larger clone, this may be a read error. This likely comes from a read error, as the CDR3 has no conserved phenylalanine or tryptophan at its end. The rearrangement links TRBV7-2 to TRBJ1-2, with D maybe TRBD1 (6 bases). The CDR3 loop spans 14 amino acids. With 5 bases removed from V and 6 bases from J, the gap between germline ends came to 16 bases. Germline V gives CDR1 SGHTA, CDR2 FQGNSA. The CDR3 region is CASSTLQGLNGYTL. The CDR3, as DNA: TGTGCCAGCAGCACTCTACAGGGTTTAAATGGCTACACCCTC.

This clonotype was seen repeatedly, ten times or more. V usage is TRBV29-1 and J usage is TRBJ2-1; no clear D. This CDR3 has 12 amino acids. CDR1 is SQVTM, CDR2 ANQGSEA, per germline. The V end lost 7 bases, the J end lost 6 bases, and 13 bases lay between the germline ends. CDR3 in DNA: TGCAGCGGTGACACCGGCGGCAATGAGCAGTTCTTC. It encodes CSGDTGGNEQFF.

A note on this clonotype: This may stem from a read error, because a much larger clone lies one nucleotide away. The chain links TRBV2 to TRBJ2-7; 10 bases are a match to TRBD2. Germline V gene lookup returns CDR1 SNHLY and CDR2 FYNNEI. CDR3 length: 17 residues. The CDR3 nucleotides read TGTGCCAGCAGTTACGAGGGAGGACTAGCGGAGACCTACGGGCAGTACTTC. Amino acid sequence: CASSYEGGLAETYGQYF.

This clonotype was seen many times. J is TRBJ2-3 and V is TRBV9; TRBD2 matches at 9 bases. Per germline, CDR1 SGDLS and CDR2 YYNGEE. The CDR3 is 16 amino acids. The V and J ends lost 3 bases and 3 bases, in that order; junction bases with no gene match: 8. The CDR3 bases are TGTGCCAGCAGCGGCGGACTAGCGACAAGAACAGATACGCAGTATTTT. This encodes CASSGGLATRTDTQYF.

This clonotype was picked up a small number of times. Possible read error: a much larger clone is one base away. V usage is TRBV11-2 and J usage is TRBJ1-3; no reliable D call. Trimming shortened V by 1 base and J by 6 bases, and 19 bases separated the two germline ends. CDR1 is SGHAT, CDR2 FQNNGV, per germline. There are 17 residues in the CDR3. The CDR3 region has the DNA TGTGCCAGCAGCTTAGGCTCCCTCTGGGAGGTGGAAAACACCATATATTTT. The encoded protein is CASSLGSLWEVENTIYF.

The V call is TRBV7-2, the J call TRBJ2-5; the match to TRBD2 covers 7 bases. Germline V gives CDR1 SGHTA, CDR2 FQGNSA. The trim removed 1 base at V and 7 bases at J, leaving 9 bases unmatched. The CDR3 consists of 15 residues. The CDR3 nucleotides are TGTGCCAGCAGCTTAGAGCGGGGTCGGTTGGGGACCCAGTACTTC. Amino acid sequence: CASSLERGRLGTQYF.

This clonotype was seen repeatedly, ten times or more. V gene TRBV20-1 combines with J gene TRBJ2-2; 8 bases are a match to TRBD2. The CDR3 contains 13 residues. CDR1 DFQATT and CDR2 SNEGSKA come from the germline V gene (reference sequence). The junction had 1 base not matched to a gene; V was cut back by 1 base and J by 6 bases. CDR3 region: CSARARGAGELFF. In DNA form, the CDR3 reads TGCAGTGCTAGAGCGCGGGGGGCCGGGGAGCTGTTTTTT.

This clonotype came up many times. This rearrangement joins TRBV5-5 to TRBJ1-2, with D unresolved. This CDR3 contains 13 residues. CDR1 is SGHKS and CDR2 is YYEKEE in the germline V gene (reference sequence). V gave up 3 bases and J gave up 3 bases, with 9 bases separating them. CDR3 protein: CASSWETDYGYTF. CDR3 DNA sequence: TGTGCCAGCAGCTGGGAGACGGACTATGGCTACACCTTC.

Only one count was recorded for this clonotype. A much larger clone differs from this one at a single base, so this may be a read error. This sequence joins TRBV5-1 and TRBJ2-3, with 8 bases aligning to TRBD1. The CDR3 runs to 16 residues. Looked up from germline, CDR1 is SGHRS and CDR2 is YFSETQ. In DNA, the CDR3 is TGCGCCAGCAGCGGGACCGGGACAGGTGGGGCAGATACGCGGTATTTT. Its translation: CASSGTGTGGADTRYF.

V usage is TRBV6-2 or TRBV6-3 and J usage is TRBJ1-2; D not certain. V was trimmed by 8 bases and J by 5 bases, leaving 15 bases between them. CDR1 and CDR2 (germline): MNHEY, SVGEGT. CDR3 length: 13 residues. The DNA of the CDR3 is TGTGCCAGCGTAGCGGACGATCGGTATGGCTACACCTTC. Encoded protein: CASVADDRYGYTF.

This sequence joins TRBV6-6 and TRBJ2-7; TRBD1 matches at 7 bases. Germline lookup yields CDR1 MNHNY and CDR2 SVGAGI (reference sequence). J lost 0 bases, V lost 5 bases, and 7 bases had no gene match. The CDR3 spans 15 residues. As DNA, the CDR3 is TGTGCCAGCAGTCACGGGACAGCAAGCTCCTACGAGCAGTACTTC. It encodes CASSHGTASSYEQYF.

In its sample, this clonotype was seen many times. For the CDR3, the DNA is TGTGCCAGTAGGCGGGCGGCTAGCGGGACCGGGGAGCTGTTTTTT. The encoded protein is CASRRAASGTGELFF. The chain couples TRBV2 to TRBJ2-2; 8 nucleotides line up with TRBD2. Germline CDR1 SNHLY, CDR2 FYNNEI. V lost 9 bases, J lost 5 bases, and 11 bases stayed unmatched. There are 15 residues in the CDR3.